This entry lists 24 T cell receptor beta chains sequenced from one sample in a study of blood T cell repertoires in COVID-19. This table comes from immunoSEQ multiplex PCR, and its TCRdb copy is limited to in-frame clones, with some not included. In the table there are fewer than 400,000 clones, 87% of which are singletons. The source material was PBMCs or T cells enriched from blood (not recorded which). The receptors were sampled from a woman in her 50s who had recovered from COVID-19.

This rearrangement joins TRBV27 to TRBJ2-2, with 8 bases aligning to TRBD2. CDR1 and CDR2 from the germline V gene are MNHEY and SMNVEV (reference sequence). The junction had 3 bases not matched to a gene; V was cut back by 6 bases and J by 6 bases. This CDR3 has 13 amino acids. DNA for the CDR3: TGTGCCAGCAGGACTAGCGCATCCGGGGAGCTGTTTTTT. Translation: CASRTSASGELFF.

The chain couples TRBV5-1 to TRBJ2-2; TRBD1 agrees at 10 bases. Germline V gives CDR1 SGHRS, CDR2 YFSETQ. V was clipped by 7 bases and J by 9 bases; unmatched bases: 9. This CDR3 contains 14 residues. DNA of the CDR3: TGCGCCAGCCGTCAAGGGACAGGGGACCGGGAGCTGTTTTTT. Its translation: CASRQGTGDRELFF. Full variable domain (missing parts from reference TRBV5-1 and TRBJ2-2): KAGVTQTPRYLIKTRGQQVTLSCSPISGHRSVSWYQQTPGQGLQFLFEYFSETQRNKGNFPGRFSGRQFSNSRSEMNVSTLELGDSALYLCASRQGTGDRELFFGEGSRLTVL.

This chain uses TRBV11-2 with TRBJ1-2, with unresolved D. Germline V gene data show CDR1 as SGHAT and CDR2 as FQNNGV. V was shortened by 0 bases and J by 7 bases, with 9 bases between the two germline ends. The CDR3 totals 13 residues. The CDR3 DNA follows: TGTGCCAGCAGCTTAGACCCCAGATCTGGCTACACCTTC. Protein product: CASSLDPRSGYTF.

J is TRBJ2-5 and V is TRBV3-1 (or the pseudogene TRBV3-2), with 7 bases identical to TRBD2. The CDR3 consists of 17 residues. V was pared by 0 bases and J by 7 bases, with 14 bases of the junction left unmatched. Germline V gene sequence: CDR1 LGHDT, CDR2 YNNKEL (reference sequence). The chain's CDR3 is CASSQEIYSWTSVTQYF. The DNA of the CDR3 is TGTGCCAGCAGCCAAGAGATTTATTCTTGGACTAGTGTGACCCAGTACTTC.

The V call is TRBV5-1, the J call TRBJ1-3; TRBD1 matches at 9 bases. Trimming removed 1 base from V and 2 bases from J; junction bases left unmatched: 4. Germline lookup yields CDR1 SGHRS and CDR2 YFSETQ. This CDR3 is built from 16 residues. The CDR3 nucleotides are TGCGCCAGCAGCTTGACAACAGGGGGCCCTGGAAACACCATATATTTT. This encodes CASSLTTGGPGNTIYF.

The V and J genes are TRBV18 and TRBJ1-2; a weak D match, TRBD1 (5 bases). The CDR3 covers 11 residues. V lost 4 bases and J lost 7, with 7 bases in between. CDR1 and CDR2 (germline): KGHSH, LQKENI. This CDR3 is CASSQQAGYTF. DNA for the CDR3: TGTGCCAGCTCACAACAGGCTGGCTACACCTTC. The entire variable domain, with the rest obtained from reference TRBV18 and TRBJ1-2, is as follows: NAGVMQNPRHLVRRRGQEARLRCSPMKGHSHVYWYRQLPEEGLKFMVYLQKENIIDESGMPKERFSAEFPKEGPSILRIQQVVRGDSAAYFCASSQQAGYTFGSGTRLTVV.

The V call is TRBV6-5, the J call TRBJ1-4; TRBD1 might be the D (5 bases). CDR3 size: 13 residues. V lost 7 bases and J 7 bases, leaving 13 bases between the germline ends. Per germline, CDR1 MNHEY and CDR2 SVGAGI. The CDR3, as DNA: TGTGCCAGCAACAGGCGCTCGGGTGAAAAACTGTTTTTT. It specifies CASNRRSGEKLFF.

This clone is a singleton in its sample. The chain couples TRBV18 to TRBJ2-7; 9 nucleotides line up with TRBD1. Germline V lookup: CDR1 KGHSH, CDR2 LQKENI. The CDR3 is 16 amino acids. V dropped 4 bases and J dropped 7; count of bases not matched to a gene: 14. The CDR3 spells CASSRTLGTGTGEQYF. In nucleotides, the CDR3 is TGTGCCAGCTCACGTACCCTCGGGACAGGGACGGGGGAGCAGTACTTC.

This clone has more than one count but fewer than ten. The J gene is TRBJ2-7, the V gene TRBV11-2; maybe TRBD2 (6 bases). The CDR3 loop spans 15 amino acids. Trimming shortened V by 7 bases and J by 7 bases, and 23 bases separated the two germline ends. CDR1 SGHAT and CDR2 FQNNGV come from the germline V gene. Written as DNA, the CDR3 is TGTGCCAGCACCCTCCCCTCGGGACTCACGGGTGAGCAGTACTTC. Its protein is CASTLPSGLTGEQYF.

The rearrangement joins TRBV27 to TRBJ1-6; no clear D gene. The CDR3 is made up of 13 amino acids. Trimming removed 5 bases from V and 11 bases from J, with 13 bases in between. CDR1 and CDR2 (germline): MNHEY, SMNVEV (reference sequence). For the CDR3, the DNA is TGTGCCAGCAGTACCCTACTAGGAGCACCCCTCCACTTT. This translates into CASSTLLGAPLHF.

The gene calls are TRBV4-1 and TRBJ1-1; D is perhaps TRBD1 (6 bases). The CDR3 length is 14 residues. The V end lost 2 bases, the J end lost 1 base, and 8 bases lay between the germline ends. Germline values: CDR1 MGHRA, CDR2 YSYEKL. CDR3 DNA: TGCGCCAGCAGCCAACAGACAGGGAACACTGAAGCTTTCTTT. It codes for CASSQQTGNTEAFF.

The chain employs TRBV28 and TRBJ1-5; 8 bases line up with TRBD1. Trimming at V came to 6 bases and at J to 0 bases, leaving 7 bases not matched to a gene. The length of the CDR3 is 16 residues. The germline gives CDR1 MDHEN, CDR2 SYDVKM. The CDR3 protein is CASSWGGTGSNQPQHF. CDR3 nucleotides: TGTGCCAGCAGCTGGGGCGGGACAGGTAGCAATCAGCCCCAGCATTTT. Full variable domain (rest looked up from reference TRBV28 and TRBJ1-5): DVKVTQSSRYLVKRTGEKVFLECVQDMDHENMFWYRQDPGLGLRLIYFSYDVKMKEKGDIPEGYSVSREKKERFSLILESASTNQTSMYLCASSWGGTGSNQPQHFGDGTRLSIL.

As for this clone: The sample carries other DNA sequences with the same CDR3. The gene calls are TRBV2 and TRBJ1-2; 10 bases are a match to TRBD1. J gave up 4 bases and V 6 bases, and 2 bases lay outside the gene matches. The CDR3 contains 13 residues. CDR1 is SNHLY, CDR2 FYNNEI, per germline. CDR3 loop: CASRGQGPYGYTF. CDR3 bases: TGTGCCAGCAGGGGACAGGGGCCCTATGGCTACACCTTC.

The chain is built from TRBV28 and TRBJ1-2; D is undetermined. The CDR3 length is 12 residues. Trimming cost V 5 bases and J 1 base, with 5 bases left between them. Per the germline V gene, CDR1 is MDHEN and CDR2 is SYDVKM. The CDR3 sequence is CASSTDNYGYTF. CDR3 in DNA: TGTGCCAGCAGTACTGATAACTATGGCTACACCTTC.

This chain joins TRBV3-1 (or the pseudogene TRBV3-2) and TRBJ2-3, with TRBD1 matching 7 bases. The ends lost 3 bases at V and 6 bases at J; junction bases unmatched: 6. This CDR3 has 14 amino acids. CDR1 and CDR2 from the germline V gene are LGHDT and YNNKEL (reference sequence). The DNA for the CDR3 is TGTGCCAGCAGCCATGGACAGGTCATCGATACGCAGTATTTT. Its protein is CASSHGQVIDTQYF.

The chain joins TRBV9 to TRBJ2-5, with 8 nucleotides matching TRBD2. CDR3 length equals 11 residues. The trim removed 6 bases at V and 14 bases at J, leaving 9 bases unmatched. From germline, CDR1 is SGDLS and CDR2 YYNGEE. The CDR3 bases are TGTGCCAGCAAAGGCGGGGGGCATTTCTACTTC. This gives the protein CASKGGGHFYF. Filled out from reference TRBV9 and TRBJ2-5, the complete variable domain reads DSGVTQTPKHLITATGQRVTLRCSPRSGDLSVYWYQQSLDQGLQFLIQYYNGEERAKGNILERFSAQQFPDLHSELNLSSLELGDSALYFCASKGGGHFYFGPGTRLLVL.

This rearrangement joins TRBV4-1 to TRBJ2-1; TRBD2 is a possible D gene (5 bases). V was cut by 7 bases and J by 8 bases, with 9 bases left in between. The CDR3 is made up of 11 amino acids. Germline V gene lookup returns CDR1 MGHRA and CDR2 YSYEKL. Here the CDR3 reads CASTTRDEQFF. DNA of the CDR3: TGCGCCAGCACCACTAGAGATGAGCAGTTCTTC.

This clone was counted only a few times. V is TRBV27 and J is TRBJ1-6, with TRBD1 matching over 7 bases. Germline V gene sequence: CDR1 MNHEY, CDR2 SMNVEV (reference sequence). The J segment lost 10 bases and the V segment lost 6 bases, leaving 9 bases of the junction unmatched. The CDR3 covers 14 residues. CDR3 DNA: TGTGCCAGCAGGAGAACAGGGGAAGGATCACCCCTCCACTTT. Translating it yields CASRRTGEGSPLHF.

This clone was seen just once. The gene calls are TRBV5-4 and TRBJ1-2; possibly TRBD1 for D (5 bases). Trimming shortened V by 0 bases and J by 8 bases, and 14 bases separated the two germline ends. CDR3 length: 14 amino acids. The germline gives CDR1 SGHNT, CDR2 YYREEE (reference sequence). CDR3 region: CASSLVDGGGGYTF. CDR3 DNA: TGTGCCAGCAGCTTGGTCGATGGGGGAGGCGGCTACACCTTC.

On this clone: At the DNA level, this CDR3 is encoded by other sequences in the same sample as well. V gene TRBV7-9 combines with J gene TRBJ2-5; 8 nucleotides match TRBD1. V shed 2 bases, J shed 5 bases, and the junction held 4 bases outside the gene matches. Germline values: CDR1 SEHNR, CDR2 FQNEAQ (reference sequence). This CDR3 is built from 14 residues. The CDR3, as DNA: TGTGCCAGCAGCTTACAGGGGGCGGGGGAGACCCAGTACTTC. Its translation is CASSLQGAGETQYF.

In this sample, this clone turned up once. The V gene is TRBV7-9, the J gene TRBJ1-5; no clear D gene. The CDR3 sequence is 16 residues long. Trimming took off 3 bases at V and 2 bases at J, with 14 bases between the two ends. CDR1 is SEHNR and CDR2 is FQNEAQ in the germline V gene (reference sequence). CDR3 sequence (DNA): TGTGCCAGCAGCTTTAGCCTCGGAGAAGGCAATCAGCCCCAGCATTTT. The encoded protein is CASSFSLGEGNQPQHF.

This chain joins TRBV6-5 and TRBJ2-1, with a tentative D call TRBD2 (6 bases). V lost 7 bases and J 9 bases, leaving 10 bases between the germline ends. Germline loops: CDR1 MNHEY, CDR2 SVGAGI. The length of the CDR3 is 11 residues. Written as DNA, the CDR3 is TGTGCCAGCAATACCGGGGGTGAGCAGTTCTTC. Translation gives CASNTGGEQFF.

This sequence joins TRBV5-6 and TRBJ1-3; D remains unclear. The germline V gene has CDR1 SGHDT and CDR2 YYEEEE. This CDR3 region has 14 residues. V was trimmed by 4 bases and J by 0 bases, leaving 8 bases between them. The CDR3 loop reads CASSAVPSGNTIYF. For the CDR3, the DNA is TGTGCCAGCAGCGCGGTACCCTCTGGAAACACCATATATTTT.

This clone was found once. The chain employs TRBV27 and TRBJ1-4, with TRBD1 identical over 7 bases. Trimming at V came to 5 bases and at J to 4 bases, leaving 4 bases not matched to a gene. CDR1 is MNHEY and CDR2 is SMNVEV in the germline V gene (reference sequence). The CDR3 loop spans 14 amino acids. CDR3 sequence: CASSPTGYNEKLFF. CDR3 in DNA: TGTGCCAGCAGTCCGACAGGGTATAATGAAAAACTGTTTTTT. The full variable domain, its missing parts supplied by reference TRBV27 and TRBJ1-4, is EAQVTQNPRYLITVTGKKLTVTCSQNMNHEYMSWYRQDPGLGLRQIYYSMNVEVTDKGDVPEGYKVSRKEKRNFPLILESPSPNQTSLYFCASSPTGYNEKLFFGSGTQLSVL.